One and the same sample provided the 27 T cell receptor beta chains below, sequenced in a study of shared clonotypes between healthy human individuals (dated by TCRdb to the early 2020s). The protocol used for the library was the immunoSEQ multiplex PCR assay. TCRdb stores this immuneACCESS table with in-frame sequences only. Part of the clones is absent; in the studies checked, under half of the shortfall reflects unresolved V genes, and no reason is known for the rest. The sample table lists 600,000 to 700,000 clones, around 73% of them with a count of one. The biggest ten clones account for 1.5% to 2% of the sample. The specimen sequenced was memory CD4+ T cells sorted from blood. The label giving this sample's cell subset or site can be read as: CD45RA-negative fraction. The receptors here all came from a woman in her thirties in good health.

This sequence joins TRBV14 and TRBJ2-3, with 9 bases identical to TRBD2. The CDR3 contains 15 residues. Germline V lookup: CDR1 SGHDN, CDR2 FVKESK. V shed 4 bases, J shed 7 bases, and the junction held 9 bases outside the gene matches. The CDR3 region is CASSRTSGRLYTQYF. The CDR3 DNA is TGTGCCAGCAGCCGGACCAGCGGGAGGCTGTATACGCAGTATTTT.

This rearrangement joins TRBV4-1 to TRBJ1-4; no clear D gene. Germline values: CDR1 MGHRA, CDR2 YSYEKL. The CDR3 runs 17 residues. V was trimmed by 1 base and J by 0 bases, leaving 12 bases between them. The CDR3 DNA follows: TGCGCCAGCAGCCAAGGGTTTAGGTCTGCAACTAATGAAAAACTGTTTTTT. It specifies CASSQGFRSATNEKLFF.

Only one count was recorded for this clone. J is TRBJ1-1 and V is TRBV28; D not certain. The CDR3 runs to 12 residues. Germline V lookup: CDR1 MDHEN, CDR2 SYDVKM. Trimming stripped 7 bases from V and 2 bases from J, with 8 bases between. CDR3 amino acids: CASTFSNTEAFF. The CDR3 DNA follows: TGTGCCAGCACCTTCAGTAACACTGAAGCTTTCTTT.

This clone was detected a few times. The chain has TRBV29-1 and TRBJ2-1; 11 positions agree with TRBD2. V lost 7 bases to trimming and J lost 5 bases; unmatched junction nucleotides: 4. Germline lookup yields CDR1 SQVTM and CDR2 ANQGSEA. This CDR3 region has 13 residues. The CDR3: CSDGTSGNNEQFF. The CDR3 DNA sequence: TGCAGCGATGGGACTAGCGGTAACAATGAGCAGTTCTTC.

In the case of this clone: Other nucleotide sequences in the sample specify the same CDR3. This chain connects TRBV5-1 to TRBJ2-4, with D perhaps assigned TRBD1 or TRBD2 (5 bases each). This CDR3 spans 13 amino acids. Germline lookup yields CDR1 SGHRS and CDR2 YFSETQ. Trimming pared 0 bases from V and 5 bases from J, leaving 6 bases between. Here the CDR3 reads CASSLGGENIQYF. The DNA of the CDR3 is TGCGCCAGCAGCTTGGGAGGGGAAAACATTCAGTACTTC.

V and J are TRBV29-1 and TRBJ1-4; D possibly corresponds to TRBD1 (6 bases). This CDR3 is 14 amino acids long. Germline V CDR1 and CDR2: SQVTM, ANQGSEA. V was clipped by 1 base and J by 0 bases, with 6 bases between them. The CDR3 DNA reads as TGCAGCGTTGAAGGGACAGCAACTAATGAAAAACTGTTTTTT. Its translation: CSVEGTATNEKLFF. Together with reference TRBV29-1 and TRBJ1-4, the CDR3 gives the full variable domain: SAVISQKPSRDICQRGTSLTIQCQVDSQVTMMFWYRQQPGQSLTLIATANQGSEATYESGFVIDKFPISRPNLTFSTLTVSNMSPEDSSIYLCSVEGTATNEKLFFGSGTQLSVL.

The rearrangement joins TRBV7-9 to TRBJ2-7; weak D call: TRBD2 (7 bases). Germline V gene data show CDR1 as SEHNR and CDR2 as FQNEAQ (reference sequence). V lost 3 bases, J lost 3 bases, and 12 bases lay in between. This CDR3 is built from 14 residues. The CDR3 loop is CASSLGGPIYEQYF. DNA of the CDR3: TGTGCCAGCAGCTTGGGGGGGCCCATCTACGAGCAGTACTTC.

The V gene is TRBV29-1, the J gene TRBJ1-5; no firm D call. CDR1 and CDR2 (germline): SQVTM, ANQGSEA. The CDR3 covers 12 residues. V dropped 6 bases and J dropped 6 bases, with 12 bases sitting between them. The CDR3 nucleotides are TGCAGCGTAGTTTGGGCAGGTCAGCCCCAGCATTTT. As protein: CSVVWAGQPQHF.

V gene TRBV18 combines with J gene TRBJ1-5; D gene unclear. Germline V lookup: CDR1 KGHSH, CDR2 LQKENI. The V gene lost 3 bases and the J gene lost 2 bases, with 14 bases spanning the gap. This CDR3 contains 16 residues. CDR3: CASSPGILEGNQPQHF. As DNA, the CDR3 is TGTGCCAGCTCACCGGGGATCTTAGAGGGCAATCAGCCCCAGCATTTT.

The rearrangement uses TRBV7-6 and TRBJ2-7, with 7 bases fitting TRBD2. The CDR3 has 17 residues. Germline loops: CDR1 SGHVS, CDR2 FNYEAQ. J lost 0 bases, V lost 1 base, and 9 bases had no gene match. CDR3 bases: TGTGCCAGCAGCTTAGGTGCCTCTAGCGGACTCTCCTACGAGCAGTACTTC. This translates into CASSLGASSGLSYEQYF.

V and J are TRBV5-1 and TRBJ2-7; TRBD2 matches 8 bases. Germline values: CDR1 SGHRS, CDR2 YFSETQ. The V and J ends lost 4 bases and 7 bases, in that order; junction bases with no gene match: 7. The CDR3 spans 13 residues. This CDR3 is CASSRAGVGEQYF. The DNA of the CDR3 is TGCGCCAGCAGCCGAGCGGGAGTAGGGGAGCAGTACTTC.

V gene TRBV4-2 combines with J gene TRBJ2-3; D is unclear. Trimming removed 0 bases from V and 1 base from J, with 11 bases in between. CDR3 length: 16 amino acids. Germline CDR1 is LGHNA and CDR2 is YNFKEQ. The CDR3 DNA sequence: TGTGCCAGCAGCCAAGAAATGGCAGAGGGCACAGATACGCAGTATTTT. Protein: CASSQEMAEGTDTQYF.

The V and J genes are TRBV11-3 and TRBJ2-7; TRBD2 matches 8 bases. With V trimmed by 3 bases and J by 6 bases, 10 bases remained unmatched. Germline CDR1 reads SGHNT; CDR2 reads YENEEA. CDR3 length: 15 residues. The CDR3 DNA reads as TGTGCCAGCAGCTTTTCTGGTAGCGGGATCGGCGAGCAGTACTTC. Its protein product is CASSFSGSGIGEQYF. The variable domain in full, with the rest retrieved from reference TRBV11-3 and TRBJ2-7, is EAGVVQSPRYKIIEKKQPVAFWCNPISGHNTLYWYLQNLGQGPELLIRYENEEAVDDSQLPKDRFSAERLKGVDSTLKIQPAELGDSAVYLCASSFSGSGIGEQYFGPGTRLTVT.

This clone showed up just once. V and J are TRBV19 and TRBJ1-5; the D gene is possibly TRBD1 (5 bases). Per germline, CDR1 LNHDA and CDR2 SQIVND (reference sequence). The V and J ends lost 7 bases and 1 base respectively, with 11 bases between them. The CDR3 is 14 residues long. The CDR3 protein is CASTEGRSNQPQHF. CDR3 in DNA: TGTGCCAGTACCGAGGGGCGAAGCAATCAGCCCCAGCATTTT.

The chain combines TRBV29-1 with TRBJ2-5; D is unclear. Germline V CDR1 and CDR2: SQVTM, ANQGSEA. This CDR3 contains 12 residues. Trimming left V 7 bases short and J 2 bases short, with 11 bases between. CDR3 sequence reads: CSAGPAQETQYF. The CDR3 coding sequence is TGCAGCGCCGGGCCAGCGCAAGAGACCCAGTACTTC.

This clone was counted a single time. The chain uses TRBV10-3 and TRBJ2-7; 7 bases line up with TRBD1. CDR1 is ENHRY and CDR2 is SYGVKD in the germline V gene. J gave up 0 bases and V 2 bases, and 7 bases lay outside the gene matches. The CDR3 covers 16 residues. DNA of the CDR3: TGTGCCATCAGTGAGACAGGGGCCAGGAGCTCCTACGAGCAGTACTTC. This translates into CAISETGARSSYEQYF.

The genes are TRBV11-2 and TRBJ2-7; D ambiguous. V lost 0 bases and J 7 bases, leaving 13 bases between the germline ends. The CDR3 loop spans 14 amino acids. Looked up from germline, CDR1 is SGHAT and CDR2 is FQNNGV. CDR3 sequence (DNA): TGTGCCAGCAGCTTAGATTTATTTAGGTCAGAGCAGTACTTC. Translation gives CASSLDLFRSEQYF. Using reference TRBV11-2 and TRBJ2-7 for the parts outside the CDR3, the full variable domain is EAGVAQSPRYKIIEKRQSVAFWCNPISGHATLYWYQQILGQGPKLLIQFQNNGVVDDSQLPKDRFSAERLKGVDSTLKIQPAKLEDSAVYLCASSLDLFRSEQYFGPGTRLTVT.

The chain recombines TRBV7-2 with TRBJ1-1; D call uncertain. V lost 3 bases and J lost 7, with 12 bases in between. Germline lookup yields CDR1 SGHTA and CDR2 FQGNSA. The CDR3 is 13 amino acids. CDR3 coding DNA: TGTGCCAGCAGCTTGATTTGGGAGAGTGAAGCTTTCTTT. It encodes CASSLIWESEAFF.

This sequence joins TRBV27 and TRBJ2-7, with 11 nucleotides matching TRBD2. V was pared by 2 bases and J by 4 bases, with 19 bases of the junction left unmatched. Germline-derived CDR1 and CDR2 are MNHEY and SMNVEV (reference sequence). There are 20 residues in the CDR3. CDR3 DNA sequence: TGTGCCAGCAGTTTAAGGGCTCCCGGACTAGCGGGCCAAACACCGTACGAGCAGTACTTC. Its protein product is CASSLRAPGLAGQTPYEQYF.

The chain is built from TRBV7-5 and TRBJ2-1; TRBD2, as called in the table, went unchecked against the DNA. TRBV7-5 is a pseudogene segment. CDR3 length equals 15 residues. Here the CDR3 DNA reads TGTGTCAGATCTGAACTCGTGGGGGGTGATAATGAGCAGTTCTTC. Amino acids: CVRSELVGGDNEQFF.

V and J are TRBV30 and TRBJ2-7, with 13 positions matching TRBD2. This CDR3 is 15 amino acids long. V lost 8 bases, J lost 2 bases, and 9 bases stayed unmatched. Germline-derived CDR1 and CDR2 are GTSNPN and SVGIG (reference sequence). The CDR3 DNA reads TGTGCCCTCACTAGCGGGAGGGCCGCGGCCTACGAGCAGTACTTC. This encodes CALTSGRAAAYEQYF.

CDR3 protein: CASSLVDYTGYTF. The CDR3 nucleotides read TGTGCCAGCAGCTTAGTGGATTATACGGGCTACACCTTC. The chain joins TRBV7-9 to TRBJ1-2; D is undetermined. The CDR3 is 13 amino acids. Deletions cut 1 base from V and 8 bases from J, with 11 bases between. CDR1 and CDR2 (germline): SEHNR, FQNEAQ (reference sequence). The complete variable domain, with remaining parts taken from reference TRBV7-9 and TRBJ1-2, reads DTGVSQNPRHKITKRGQNVTFRCDPISEHNRLYWYRQTLGQGPEFLTYFQNEAQLEKSRLLSDRFSAERPKGSFSTLEIQRTEQGDSAMYLCASSLVDYTGYTFGSGTRLTVV.

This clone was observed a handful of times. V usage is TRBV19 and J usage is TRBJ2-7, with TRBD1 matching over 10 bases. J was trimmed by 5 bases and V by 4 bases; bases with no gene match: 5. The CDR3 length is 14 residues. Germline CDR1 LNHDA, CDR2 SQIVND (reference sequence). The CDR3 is CASSTRQGADEQYF. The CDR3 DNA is TGTGCCAGTAGTACTCGACAGGGGGCGGACGAGCAGTACTTC.

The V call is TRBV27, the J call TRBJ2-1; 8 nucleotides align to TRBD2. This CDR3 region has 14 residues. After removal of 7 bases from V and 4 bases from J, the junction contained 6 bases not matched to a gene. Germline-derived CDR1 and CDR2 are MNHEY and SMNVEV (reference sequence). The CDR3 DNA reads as TGTGCCAGCACCGGGGGGGGCCGTTACAATGAGCAGTTCTTC. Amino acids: CASTGGGRYNEQFF.

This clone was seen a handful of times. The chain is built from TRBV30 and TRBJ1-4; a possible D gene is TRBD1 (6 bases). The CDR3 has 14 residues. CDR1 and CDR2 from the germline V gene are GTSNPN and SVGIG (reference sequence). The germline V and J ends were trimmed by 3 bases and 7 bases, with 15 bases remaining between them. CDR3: CAWRTGILTEKLFF. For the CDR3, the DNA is TGTGCCTGGAGAACAGGGATTTTGACTGAAAAACTGTTTTTT. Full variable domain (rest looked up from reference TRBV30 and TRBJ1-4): SQTIHQWPATLVQPVGSPLSLECTVEGTSNPNLYWYRQAAGRGLQLLFYSVGIGQISSEVPQNLSASRPQDRQFILSSKKLLLSDSGFYLCAWRTGILTEKLFFGSGTQLSVL.

The CDR3 nucleotides are TGTGCCAGCGAGGGGGGGGAAGGGTACAATGAGCAGTTCTTC. Its translation is CASEGGEGYNEQFF. This sequence joins TRBV7-2 and TRBJ2-1; D may be TRBD2 (7 bases). Germline V gene data show CDR1 as SGHTA and CDR2 as FQGNSA. The length of the CDR3 is 14 residues. The V end lost 8 bases, the J end lost 4 bases, and 15 bases lay between the germline ends.

The CDR3 loop reads CATSREGQGRLFF. In nucleotides, the CDR3 is TGTGCCACCAGCAGAGAAGGCCAGGGGAGACTGTTTTTT. The gene calls are TRBV15 and TRBJ1-4; a weak D match, TRBD1 (6 bases). The length of the CDR3 is 13 residues. V was pared by 0 bases and J by 13 bases, with 12 bases between. The germline CDR1 and CDR2 sequences are LNHNV and YYDKDF (reference sequence).